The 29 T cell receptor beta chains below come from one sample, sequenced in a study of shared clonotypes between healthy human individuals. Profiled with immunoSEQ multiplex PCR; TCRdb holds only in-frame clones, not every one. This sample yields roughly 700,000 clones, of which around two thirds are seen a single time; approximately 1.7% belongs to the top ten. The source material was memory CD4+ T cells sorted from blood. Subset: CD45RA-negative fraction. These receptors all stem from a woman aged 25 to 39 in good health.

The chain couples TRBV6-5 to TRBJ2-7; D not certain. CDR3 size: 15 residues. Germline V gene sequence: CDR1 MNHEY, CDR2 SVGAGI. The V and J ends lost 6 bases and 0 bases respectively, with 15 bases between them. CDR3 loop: CASSKDFQGSYEQYF. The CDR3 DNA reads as TGTGCCAGCAGCAAAGACTTTCAAGGCTCCTACGAGCAGTACTTC.

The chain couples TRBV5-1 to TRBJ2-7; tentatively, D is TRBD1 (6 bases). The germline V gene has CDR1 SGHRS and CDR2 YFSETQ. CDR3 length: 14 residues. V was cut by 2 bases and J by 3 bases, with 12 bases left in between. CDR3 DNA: TGCGCCAGCAGCTTAGGGGACATAGGCTACGAGCAGTACTTC. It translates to CASSLGDIGYEQYF.

This chain's CDR3 is CASSLSQGPDTQYF. The CDR3 nucleotides are TGCGCCAGCAGCTTGAGTCAGGGCCCAGATACGCAGTATTTT. This chain joins TRBV5-1 and TRBJ2-3, with D possibly being TRBD1 (5 bases). The CDR3 loop spans 14 amino acids. CDR1 and CDR2 from the germline V gene are SGHRS and YFSETQ. The germline V and J ends were trimmed by 1 base and 4 bases, with 10 bases remaining between them. Using reference TRBV5-1 and TRBJ2-3 for the parts outside the CDR3, the full variable domain is KAGVTQTPRYLIKTRGQQVTLSCSPISGHRSVSWYQQTPGQGLQFLFEYFSETQRNKGNFPGRFSGRQFSNSRSEMNVSTLELGDSALYLCASSLSQGPDTQYFGPGTRLTVL.

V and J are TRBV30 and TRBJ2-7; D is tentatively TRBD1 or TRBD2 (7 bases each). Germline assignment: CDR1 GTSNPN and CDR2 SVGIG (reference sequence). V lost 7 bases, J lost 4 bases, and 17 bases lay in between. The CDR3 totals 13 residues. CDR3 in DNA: TGTGCCTCCAGGGGGGGGAACGGGTACGAGCAGTACTTC. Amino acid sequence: CASRGGNGYEQYF.

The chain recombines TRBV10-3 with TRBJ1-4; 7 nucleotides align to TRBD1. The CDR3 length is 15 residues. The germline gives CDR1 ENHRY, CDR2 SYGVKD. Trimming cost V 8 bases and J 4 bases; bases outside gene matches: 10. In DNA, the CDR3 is TGTGCCATCGCTCGCGGGACAGCCCTTAATGAAAAACTGTTTTTT. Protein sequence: CAIARGTALNEKLFF.

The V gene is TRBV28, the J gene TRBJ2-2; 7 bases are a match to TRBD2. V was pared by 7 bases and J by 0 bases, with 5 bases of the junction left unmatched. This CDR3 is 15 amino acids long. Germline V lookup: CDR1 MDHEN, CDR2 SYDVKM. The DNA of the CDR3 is TGTGCCAGCATCTTTAGCGGGCCGAACACCGGGGAGCTGTTTTTT. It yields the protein CASIFSGPNTGELFF.

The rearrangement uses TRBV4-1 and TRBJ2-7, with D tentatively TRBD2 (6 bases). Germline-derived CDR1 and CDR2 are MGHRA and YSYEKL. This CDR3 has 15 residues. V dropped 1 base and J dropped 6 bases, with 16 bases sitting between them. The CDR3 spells CASSQAAGGSGEQYF. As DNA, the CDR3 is TGCGCCAGCAGCCAAGCTGCTGGGGGGTCGGGCGAGCAGTACTTC.

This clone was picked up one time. This CDR3 is CSALTTGGFDTIYF. CDR3 DNA sequence: TGCAGCGCCCTCACGACAGGGGGGTTTGACACCATATATTTT. The rearrangement joins TRBV29-1 to TRBJ1-3; 9 bases line up with TRBD1. CDR1 is SQVTM, CDR2 ANQGSEA, per germline. CDR3 length: 14 residues. The V and J ends lost 7 bases and 8 bases, in that order; junction bases with no gene match: 12.

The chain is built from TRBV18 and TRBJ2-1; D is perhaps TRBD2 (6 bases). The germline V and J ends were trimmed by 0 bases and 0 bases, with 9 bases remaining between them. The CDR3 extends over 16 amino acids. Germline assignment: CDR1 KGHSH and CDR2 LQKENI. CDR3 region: CASSPPGGYSYNEQFF. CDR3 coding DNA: TGTGCCAGCTCACCACCGGGGGGATACTCCTACAATGAGCAGTTCTTC.

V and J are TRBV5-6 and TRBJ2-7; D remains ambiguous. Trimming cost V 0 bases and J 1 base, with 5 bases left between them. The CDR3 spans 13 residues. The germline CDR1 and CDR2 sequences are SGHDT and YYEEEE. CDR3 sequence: CASSLEASYEQYF. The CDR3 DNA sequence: TGTGCCAGCAGCTTGGAGGCATCCTACGAGCAGTACTTC.

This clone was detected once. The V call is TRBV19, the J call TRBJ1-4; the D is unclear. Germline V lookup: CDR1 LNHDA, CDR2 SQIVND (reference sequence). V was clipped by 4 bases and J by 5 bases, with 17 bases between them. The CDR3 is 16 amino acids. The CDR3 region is CASSSSRKGRNEKLFF. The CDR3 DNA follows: TGTGCCAGTAGTAGCTCCCGAAAAGGGCGGAATGAAAAACTGTTTTTT.

The CDR3, as DNA: TGTGCCAGCAGTCCTTCGACCGAGAACTATGGCTACACCTTC. It encodes CASSPSTENYGYTF. V is TRBV28 and J is TRBJ1-2; D gene uncertain. The CDR3 runs 14 residues. Per the germline V gene, CDR1 is MDHEN and CDR2 is SYDVKM. With 5 bases removed from V and 2 bases from J, the gap between germline ends came to 12 bases.

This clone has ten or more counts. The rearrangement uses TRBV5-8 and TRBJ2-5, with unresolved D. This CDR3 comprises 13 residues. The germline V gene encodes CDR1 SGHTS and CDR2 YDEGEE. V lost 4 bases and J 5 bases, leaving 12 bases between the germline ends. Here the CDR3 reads CASSPPGLETQYF. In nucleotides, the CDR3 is TGTGCCAGCAGCCCCCCCGGGCTGGAGACCCAGTACTTC.

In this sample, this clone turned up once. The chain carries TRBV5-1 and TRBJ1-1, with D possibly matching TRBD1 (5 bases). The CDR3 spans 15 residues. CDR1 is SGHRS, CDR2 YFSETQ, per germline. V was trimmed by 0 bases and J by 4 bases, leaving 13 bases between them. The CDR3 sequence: CASSLGIPGFTEAFF. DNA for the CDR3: TGCGCCAGCAGCTTGGGTATTCCAGGGTTCACTGAAGCTTTCTTT.

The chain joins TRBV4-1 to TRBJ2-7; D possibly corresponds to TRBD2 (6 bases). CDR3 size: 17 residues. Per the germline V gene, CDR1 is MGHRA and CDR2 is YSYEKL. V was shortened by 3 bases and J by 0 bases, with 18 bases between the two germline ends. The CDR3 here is CASSHDNTRGGSYEQYF. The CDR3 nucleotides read TGCGCCAGCAGCCACGATAACACTAGGGGAGGCTCCTACGAGCAGTACTTC.

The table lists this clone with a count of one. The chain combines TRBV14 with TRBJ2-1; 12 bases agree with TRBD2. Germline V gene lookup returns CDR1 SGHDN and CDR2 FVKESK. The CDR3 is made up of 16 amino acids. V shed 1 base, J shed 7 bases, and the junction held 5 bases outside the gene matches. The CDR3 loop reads CASSQVTSGSRNEQFF. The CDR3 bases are TGTGCCAGCAGCCAAGTGACTAGCGGGAGTCGGAATGAGCAGTTCTTC.

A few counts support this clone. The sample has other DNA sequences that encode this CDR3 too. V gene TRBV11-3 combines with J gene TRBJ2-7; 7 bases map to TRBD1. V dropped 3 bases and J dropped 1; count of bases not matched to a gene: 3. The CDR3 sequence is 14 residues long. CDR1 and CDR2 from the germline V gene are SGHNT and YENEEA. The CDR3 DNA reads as TGTGCCAGCAGCTTCCAGGGGGATTCCTACGAGCAGTACTTC. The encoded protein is CASSFQGDSYEQYF.

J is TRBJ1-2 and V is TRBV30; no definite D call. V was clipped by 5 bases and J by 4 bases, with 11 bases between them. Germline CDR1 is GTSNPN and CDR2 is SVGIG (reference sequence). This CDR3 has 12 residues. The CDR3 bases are TGTGCCTGGCAAAGGGCAGGCTATGGCTACACCTTC. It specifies CAWQRAGYGYTF. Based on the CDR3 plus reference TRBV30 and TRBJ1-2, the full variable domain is SQTIHQWPATLVQPVGSPLSLECTVEGTSNPNLYWYRQAAGRGLQLLFYSVGIGQISSEVPQNLSASRPQDRQFILSSKKLLLSDSGFYLCAWQRAGYGYTFGSGTRLTVV.

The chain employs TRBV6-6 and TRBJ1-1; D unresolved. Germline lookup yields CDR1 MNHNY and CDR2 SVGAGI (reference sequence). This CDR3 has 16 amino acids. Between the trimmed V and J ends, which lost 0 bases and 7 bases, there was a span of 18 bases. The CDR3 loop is CASSYSGQTMGGEAFF. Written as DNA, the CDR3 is TGTGCCAGCAGTTACTCAGGGCAGACGATGGGAGGTGAAGCTTTCTTT.

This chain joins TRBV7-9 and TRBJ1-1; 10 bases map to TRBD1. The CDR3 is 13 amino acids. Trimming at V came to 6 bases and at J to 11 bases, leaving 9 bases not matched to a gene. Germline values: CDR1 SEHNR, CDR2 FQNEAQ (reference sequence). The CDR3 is CASSSPGQGHAFF. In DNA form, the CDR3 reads TGTGCCAGCAGTTCTCCGGGACAGGGGCATGCTTTCTTT.

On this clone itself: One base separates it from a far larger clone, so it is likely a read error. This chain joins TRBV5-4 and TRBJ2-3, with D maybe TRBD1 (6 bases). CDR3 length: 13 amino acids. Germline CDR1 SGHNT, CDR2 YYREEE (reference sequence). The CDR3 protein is CASSDTMTGTQYF. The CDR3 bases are TGTGCCAGCAGCGATACTATGACAGGTACGCAGTATTTT.

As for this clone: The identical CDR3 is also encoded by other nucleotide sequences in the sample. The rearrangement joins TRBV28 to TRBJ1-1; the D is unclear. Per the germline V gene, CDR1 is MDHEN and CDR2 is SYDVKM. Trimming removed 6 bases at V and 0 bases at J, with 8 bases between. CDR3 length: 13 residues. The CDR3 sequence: CASRVVLNTEAFF. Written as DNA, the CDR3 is TGTGCCAGCAGAGTCGTCCTGAACACTGAAGCTTTCTTT.

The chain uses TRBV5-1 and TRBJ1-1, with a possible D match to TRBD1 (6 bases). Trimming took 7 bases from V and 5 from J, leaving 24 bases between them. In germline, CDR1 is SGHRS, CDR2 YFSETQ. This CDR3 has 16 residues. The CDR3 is CASSGGGLGRITEAFF. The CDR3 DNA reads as TGCGCCAGCTCTGGGGGCGGTTTGGGTCGGATAACTGAAGCTTTCTTT.

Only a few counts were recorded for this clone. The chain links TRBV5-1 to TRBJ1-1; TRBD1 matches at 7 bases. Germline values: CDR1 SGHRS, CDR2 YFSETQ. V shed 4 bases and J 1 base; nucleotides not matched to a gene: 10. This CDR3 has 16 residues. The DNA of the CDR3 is TGCGCCAGCAGCCTGGGGGACAGAGACGCGAACACTGAAGCTTTCTTT. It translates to CASSLGDRDANTEAFF.

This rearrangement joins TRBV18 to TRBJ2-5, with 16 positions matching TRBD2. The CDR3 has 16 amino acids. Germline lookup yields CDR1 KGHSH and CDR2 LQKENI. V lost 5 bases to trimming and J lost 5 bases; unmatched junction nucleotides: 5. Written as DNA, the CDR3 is TGTGCCAGCTCAGGGACTAGCGGGAGGGCCGTGGAGACCCAGTACTTC. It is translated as CASSGTSGRAVETQYF.

CDR3 region: CASSPGAGGLQPQHF. The DNA of the CDR3 is TGTGCCAGCAGCCCTGGGGCGGGAGGGCTTCAGCCCCAGCATTTT. The J gene is TRBJ1-5, the V gene TRBV5-8; D is perhaps TRBD1 (5 bases). Germline values: CDR1 SGHTS, CDR2 YDEGEE. CDR3 size: 15 residues. Trimming took off 4 bases at V and 6 bases at J, with 17 bases between the two ends.

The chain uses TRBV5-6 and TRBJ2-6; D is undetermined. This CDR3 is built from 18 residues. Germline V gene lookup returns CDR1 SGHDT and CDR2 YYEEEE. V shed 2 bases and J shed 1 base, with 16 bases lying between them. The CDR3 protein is CASSFLTGPLSGANVLTF. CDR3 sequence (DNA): TGTGCCAGCAGCTTCTTGACCGGCCCGCTGTCTGGGGCCAACGTCCTGACTTTC.

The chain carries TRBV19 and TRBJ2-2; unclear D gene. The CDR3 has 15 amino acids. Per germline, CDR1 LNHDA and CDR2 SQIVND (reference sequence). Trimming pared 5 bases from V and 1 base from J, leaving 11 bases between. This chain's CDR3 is CASSLVTKNTGELFF. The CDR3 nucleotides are TGTGCCAGTAGTCTCGTTACTAAGAACACCGGGGAGCTGTTTTTT.

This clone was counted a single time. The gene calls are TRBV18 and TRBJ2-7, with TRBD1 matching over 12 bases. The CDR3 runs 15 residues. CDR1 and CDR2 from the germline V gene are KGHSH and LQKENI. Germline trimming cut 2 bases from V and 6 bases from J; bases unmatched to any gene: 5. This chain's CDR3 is CASSPSGQGASEQYF. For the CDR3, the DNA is TGTGCCAGCTCACCATCGGGACAGGGGGCCTCCGAGCAGTACTTC.